Presented here are 28 T cell receptor beta chains from one specimen sequenced in a study of cytomegalovirus exposure and HLA in healthy donors. Both 60 Vbeta primers and 13 Jbeta primers went into the PCR. Some clones are missing from TCRdb's copy, which holds only in-frame ones; the method was immunoSEQ multiplex PCR. Among 150,000 to 200,000 clones listed, approximately 86% were seen once. The sample taken for sequencing was PBMCs. The origin of the receptors is a woman aged 18-29 years in good health and CMV-seronegative.

The chain joins TRBV30 to TRBJ1-3, with 9 bases fitting TRBD1. Unmatched junction bases numbered 12, after V lost 5 bases and J lost 4 bases. The CDR3 spans 16 residues. Germline V gives CDR1 GTSNPN, CDR2 SVGIG (reference sequence). The CDR3 reads CAWGGPGTGSGNTIYF. In DNA form, the CDR3 reads TGTGCCTGGGGGGGACCCGGGACAGGGTCCGGAAACACCATATATTTT. Drawing the rest from reference TRBV30 and TRBJ1-3, the complete variable domain is SQTIHQWPATLVQPVGSPLSLECTVEGTSNPNLYWYRQAAGRGLQLLFYSVGIGQISSEVPQNLSASRPQDRQFILSSKKLLLSDSGFYLCAWGGPGTGSGNTIYFGEGSWLTVV.

The chain links TRBV30 to TRBJ1-2; 8 nucleotides line up with TRBD1. The CDR3 is 15 amino acids. Germline CDR1 is GTSNPN and CDR2 is SVGIG (reference sequence). The V segment lost 3 bases and the J segment 5 bases; nucleotides outside the gene matches: 11. CDR3 coding DNA: TGTGCCTGGAGGGACAGGGATAGGGATTGGTATGGCTACACCTTC. Translated, it gives CAWRDRDRDWYGYTF.

The rearrangement joins TRBV29-1 to TRBJ2-5; perhaps TRBD2 as D (5 bases). This CDR3 contains 13 residues. Germline CDR1 reads SQVTM; CDR2 reads ANQGSEA. The V end was cut by 3 bases, the J end by 3 bases, with 11 bases between. This CDR3 is CSVDEGAEETQYF. The CDR3 region has the DNA TGCAGCGTTGATGAGGGAGCTGAAGAGACCCAGTACTTC.

The rearrangement uses TRBV7-9 and TRBJ2-3; TRBD1 aligns across 7 bases. CDR3 size: 15 residues. With 5 bases clipped from V and 0 bases from J, the junction kept 5 bases outside the gene matches. Germline CDR1 reads SEHNR; CDR2 reads FQNEAQ (reference sequence). The CDR3 loop reads CASSPGQASTDTQYF. CDR3 in DNA: TGTGCCAGCAGCCCTGGACAGGCTAGCACAGATACGCAGTATTTT.

The genes are TRBV7-6 and TRBJ2-7; D perhaps matches TRBD1 (5 bases). The CDR3 has 15 residues. V gave up 2 bases and J gave up 2 bases, with 13 bases separating them. Germline CDR1 SGHVS, CDR2 FNYEAQ. The CDR3 nucleotides are TGTGCCAGCAGCTTAAGGGCAGGGAACGCCTACGAGCAGTACTTC. It is translated as CASSLRAGNAYEQYF.

The V and J genes are TRBV5-8 and TRBJ1-5; 8 bases fit TRBD1. The ends lost 5 bases at V and 2 bases at J; junction bases unmatched: 6. CDR1 is SGHTS, CDR2 YDEGEE, per germline. The length of the CDR3 is 15 residues. The CDR3 sequence is CASRPGTGGNQPQHF. The CDR3, as DNA: TGTGCCAGCAGGCCCGGGACAGGAGGCAATCAGCCCCAGCATTTT.

The chain joins TRBV5-5 to TRBJ2-5; D possibly corresponds to TRBD1 (6 bases). From germline, CDR1 is SGHKS and CDR2 YYEKEE (reference sequence). With 4 bases removed from V and 4 bases from J, the gap between germline ends came to 11 bases. The CDR3 spans 13 residues. The CDR3 DNA reads TGTGCCAGCAGCCTGGGGGCTCGAGAGACCCAGTACTTC. This gives the protein CASSLGARETQYF. Variable domain in full (rest from reference TRBV5-5 and TRBJ2-5): DAGVTQSPTHLIKTRGQQVTLRCSPISGHKSVSWYQQVLGQGPQFIFQYYEKEERGRGNFPDRFSARQFPNYSSELNVNALLLGDSALYLCASSLGARETQYFGPGTRLLVL.

The chain is built from TRBV7-3 and TRBJ2-1; D may be TRBD2 (5 bases). The V gene's germline CDR1 is SGHTA and CDR2 FQGTGA. The CDR3 covers 14 residues. The germline V and J ends were trimmed by 2 bases and 9 bases, with 14 bases remaining between them. The CDR3: CASSLYARAGEQFF. CDR3 DNA sequence: TGTGCCAGCAGCTTATACGCGCGGGCCGGTGAGCAGTTCTTC.

The V gene is TRBV10-3, the J gene TRBJ2-7; D possibly corresponds to TRBD2 (6 bases). V was shortened by 3 bases and J by 4 bases, with 13 bases between the two germline ends. Germline V lookup: CDR1 ENHRY, CDR2 SYGVKD. This CDR3 contains 14 residues. The DNA for the CDR3 is TGTGCCATCAGTGACCTAGGGGCGGGATACGAGCAGTACTTC. It yields the protein CAISDLGAGYEQYF.

This rearrangement joins TRBV21-1 to TRBJ2-4; TRBD1 is taken as the D call from the table, unchecked against the DNA. TRBV21-1 is tagged as a pseudogene. The CDR3 spans 17 residues. CDR3 in amino acids: CASSRGQGALAKNIQYF. The CDR3 nucleotides read TGTGCCAGCAGCAGAGGACAGGGCGCCTTAGCCAAAAACATTCAGTACTTC.

V and J are TRBV5-1 and TRBJ2-1; D is possibly TRBD1 (6 bases). CDR1 is SGHRS, CDR2 YFSETQ, per germline. The length of the CDR3 is 15 residues. V gave up 7 bases and J gave up 7 bases, with 21 bases separating them. The DNA for the CDR3 is TGCGCCAGCGGAATCCACAAGCAGGGGCGGAATGAGCAGTTCTTC. Its protein product is CASGIHKQGRNEQFF.

The V gene is TRBV5-8, the J gene TRBJ2-1; possibly TRBD1 for D (5 bases). The CDR3 has 15 amino acids. CDR1 is SGHTS, CDR2 YDEGEE, per germline. Trimming removed 6 bases from V and 2 bases from J, with 15 bases in between. CDR3 DNA sequence: TGTGCCAGCACCCAAACACCGGACACCTACAATGAGCAGTTCTTC. This encodes CASTQTPDTYNEQFF.

Only one count was recorded for this clone. The chain joins TRBV28 to TRBJ2-1, with 10 bases that match TRBD1. Per the germline V gene, CDR1 is MDHEN and CDR2 is SYDVKM. V shed 5 bases, J shed 4 bases, and the junction held 17 bases outside the gene matches. The CDR3 sequence is 19 residues long. The CDR3, as DNA: TGTGCCAGCAGTCACCCGGGACAGGGGTATACGGAAAGGTACAATGAGCAGTTCTTC. It is translated as CASSHPGQGYTERYNEQFF.

The chain combines TRBV2 with TRBJ1-2; 7 nucleotides line up with TRBD1. CDR1 is SNHLY, CDR2 FYNNEI, per germline. J gave up 8 bases and V 8 bases, and 14 bases lay outside the gene matches. This CDR3 has 14 residues. DNA for the CDR3: TGTGCCAGCGGGAGGACAGGTCATTCCGCGGGCTACACCTTC. It yields the protein CASGRTGHSAGYTF.

This chain uses TRBV7-2 with TRBJ1-1; 8 bases are shared with TRBD1. Germline assignment: CDR1 SGHTA and CDR2 FQGNSA. Trimming cost V 5 bases and J 2 bases; bases outside gene matches: 7. The length of the CDR3 is 15 residues. The CDR3 coding sequence is TGTGCCAGCAGCCGACGGACAGGGACCAACACTGAAGCTTTCTTT. It encodes CASSRRTGTNTEAFF.

The chain combines TRBV6-5 with TRBJ2-7; a possible D gene is TRBD1 (6 bases). Germline lookup yields CDR1 MNHEY and CDR2 SVGAGI. The CDR3 loop spans 13 amino acids. Deletions cut 9 bases from V and 2 bases from J, with 14 bases between. The DNA of the CDR3 is TGTGCCAGTCGCCAGGGGAACCCCTACGAGCAGTACTTC. Translated, it gives CASRQGNPYEQYF.

The rearrangement links TRBV19 to TRBJ2-6; 12 bases are shared with TRBD1. CDR1 and CDR2 from the germline V gene are LNHDA and SQIVND (reference sequence). This CDR3 contains 19 residues. With 4 bases clipped from V and 4 bases from J, the junction kept 11 bases outside the gene matches. The CDR3 region is CASSTHPGQGAEGANVLTF. CDR3 nucleotide sequence: TGTGCCAGTAGTACCCACCCGGGACAGGGGGCGGAGGGGGCCAACGTCCTGACTTTC. The complete variable domain, with remaining parts taken from reference TRBV19 and TRBJ2-6, reads DGGITQSPKYLFRKEGQNVTLSCEQNLNHDAMYWYRQDPGQGLRLIYYSQIVNDFQKGDIAEGYSVSREKKESFPLTVTSAQKNPTAFYLCASSTHPGQGAEGANVLTFGAGSRLTVL.

This sequence joins TRBV7-9 and TRBJ2-7; TRBD1 matches at 12 bases. This CDR3 contains 15 residues. From germline, CDR1 is SEHNR and CDR2 FQNEAQ (reference sequence). The junction had 7 bases not matched to a gene; V was cut back by 5 bases and J by 5 bases. CDR3 loop: CASSVRDRGPDEQYF. Written as DNA, the CDR3 is TGTGCCAGCAGCGTCCGGGACAGGGGGCCTGACGAGCAGTACTTC. The full variable domain, in which reference TRBV7-9 and TRBJ2-7 provide the parts outside the CDR3, is DTGVSQNPRHKITKRGQNVTFRCDPISEHNRLYWYRQTLGQGPEFLTYFQNEAQLEKSRLLSDRFSAERPKGSFSTLEIQRTEQGDSAMYLCASSVRDRGPDEQYFGPGTRLTVT.

V usage is TRBV5-1 and J usage is TRBJ2-7; 9 bases are a match to TRBD1. The CDR3 has 13 residues. Germline CDR1 is SGHRS and CDR2 is YFSETQ. V dropped 4 bases and J dropped 7; count of bases not matched to a gene: 6. The DNA of the CDR3 is TGCGCCAGCAGCATAGGACAGGGGAGAGAGCAGTACTTC. Amino acids: CASSIGQGREQYF. The whole variable domain, filled in from reference TRBV5-1 and TRBJ2-7, reads KAGVTQTPRYLIKTRGQQVTLSCSPISGHRSVSWYQQTPGQGLQFLFEYFSETQRNKGNFPGRFSGRQFSNSRSEMNVSTLELGDSALYLCASSIGQGREQYFGPGTRLTVT.

The V call is TRBV5-6, the J call TRBJ1-2; 8 bases agree with TRBD1. The length of the CDR3 is 14 residues. The V gene end was trimmed by 1 base and the J gene end by 2 bases; junction bases not matched to a gene: 1. Germline assignment: CDR1 SGHDT and CDR2 YYEEEE. For the CDR3, the DNA is TGTGCCAGCAGCTTGAACAGGGGGAACTATGGCTACACCTTC. This sequence encodes CASSLNRGNYGYTF.

The chain is built from TRBV30 and TRBJ1-5; no definite D call. Trimming took off 0 bases at V and 9 bases at J, with 6 bases between the two ends. Per germline, CDR1 GTSNPN and CDR2 SVGIG (reference sequence). The CDR3 sequence is 11 residues long. The CDR3 loop is CAWSVAGPQHF. The CDR3 nucleotides read TGTGCCTGGAGTGTCGCCGGGCCCCAGCATTTT.

This sequence joins TRBV27 and TRBJ2-7; TRBD1 agrees at 7 bases. Losses at the gene ends were 6 bases for V and 2 bases for J; bases not matched to a gene: 4. Germline-derived CDR1 and CDR2 are MNHEY and SMNVEV (reference sequence). The CDR3 spans 13 residues. Here the CDR3 reads CASSRGQTYEQYF. Written as DNA, the CDR3 is TGTGCCAGCAGCCGGGGACAGACCTACGAGCAGTACTTC.

V and J are TRBV9 and TRBJ1-1, with 7 bases matching TRBD1. Germline values: CDR1 SGDLS, CDR2 YYNGEE. V shed 0 bases, J shed 4 bases, and the junction held 6 bases outside the gene matches. This CDR3 has 15 amino acids. The CDR3 DNA sequence: TGTGCCAGCAGCGTAGACCCCACAGGGGTCACTGAAGCTTTCTTT. Its protein is CASSVDPTGVTEAFF.

The CDR3 sequence: CASSIGKGLKGEKLFF. Written as DNA, the CDR3 is TGTGCCAGCTCCATAGGGAAGGGGCTAAAGGGTGAAAAACTGTTTTTT. The rearrangement joins TRBV2 to TRBJ1-4; maybe TRBD1 (5 bases). The length of the CDR3 is 16 residues. V dropped 8 bases and J dropped 7 bases, with 23 bases sitting between them. Germline CDR1 and CDR2: SNHLY and FYNNEI.

This chain joins TRBV5-1 and TRBJ2-6; 13 bases match TRBD2. The CDR3 consists of 18 residues. Germline V CDR1 and CDR2: SGHRS, YFSETQ. V dropped 2 bases and J dropped 10; count of bases not matched to a gene: 12. CDR3 bases: TGCGCCAGCAGCTTAATGACTAGCGGGGGGCCCCGGTGGAACGTCCTGACTTTC. Protein sequence: CASSLMTSGGPRWNVLTF. Complete variable domain (other parts from reference TRBV5-1 and TRBJ2-6): KAGVTQTPRYLIKTRGQQVTLSCSPISGHRSVSWYQQTPGQGLQFLFEYFSETQRNKGNFPGRFSGRQFSNSRSEMNVSTLELGDSALYLCASSLMTSGGPRWNVLTFGAGSRLTVL.

This clone has a single count. This sequence joins TRBV5-6 and TRBJ2-2; TRBD1 matches at 9 bases. Germline CDR1 is SGHDT and CDR2 is YYEEEE. The V and J ends lost 3 bases and 7 bases, in that order; junction bases with no gene match: 4. The CDR3 has 14 amino acids. The CDR3 DNA reads as TGTGCCAGCAGCTGGGGACAGGGTCACGGGGAGCTGTTTTTT. Translating it yields CASSWGQGHGELFF.

The V call is TRBV19, the J call TRBJ2-7; TRBD2 aligns across 13 bases. V shed 5 bases, J shed 7 bases, and the junction held 8 bases outside the gene matches. Germline V gives CDR1 LNHDA, CDR2 SQIVND (reference sequence). This CDR3 region has 15 residues. Written as DNA, the CDR3 is TGTGCCAGTAGTGCACCCCCGGGACTAGCGGGAGAGCAGTACTTC. Its translation: CASSAPPGLAGEQYF.

The CDR3 DNA sequence: TGCGCCAGCAGCCAGGTCGACAGGGATAATCAGCCCCAGCATTTT. Translation gives CASSQVDRDNQPQHF. This chain joins TRBV4-1 and TRBJ1-5, with 7 bases matching TRBD1. Germline V CDR1 and CDR2: MGHRA, YSYEKL. The CDR3 length is 15 residues. V trimming: 3 bases; J trimming: 4 bases; junction bases outside the gene matches: 6.